The clone carrying this TCR beta chain appeared a few times. Its target is unknown. These data come from a study of response to subunit inactivated influenza vaccine. Findings and caveats of the study: The authors offered the suggestion that each seasonal influenza vaccination recruits few new T cells.

Each CDR3 protein is one row after TCRdb ran MiXCR on the RT-PCR reads. Altogether over 400,000 distinct CDR3 sequences are present, approximately 11% being singletons, with the ten largest covering about an eighth. Trimming pared 0 bases from V and 0 bases from J, leaving 8 bases between. The CDR3 has 15 amino acids. CDR1 ENHRY and CDR2 SYGVKD come from the germline V gene. The V gene is TRBV10-3, the J gene TRBJ1-2, with D unclear. This TCR was recovered from a man aged 45-60 years who received an inactivated influenza vaccine. The sample here was PBMCs from blood, taken 45 days after vaccination. In nucleotides, the CDR3 is TGTGCCATCAGTGAGTCGGACGGAGCTAACTATGGCTACACCTTC. Translated, it gives CAISESDGANYGYTF.